Listed below are T cell receptor beta chains from one sample, sequenced in a study of cytomegalovirus exposure and HLA in healthy donors. Profiling relied on immunoSEQ multiplex PCR, and the TCRdb table lists in-frame clones only, not all of them. This table holds about 200,000 clones, around 82% found once. Sequencing was done on a sample of PBMCs. The receptors were gathered from a woman aged 25 to 45 in good health and CMV-seronegative. CDR3s include the opening cysteine and the closing phenylalanine or tryptophan. A D gene is named only where the DNA matches it firmly.

j_gene | len | d_gene | v_gene | CDR3nt | CDR3aa
TRBJ2-3 | 15 | TRBD2 | TRBV7-2 | TGTGCCAGCAGCTTAGAGCGGGGGGGGGAAAATACGCAGTATTTT | CASSLERGGENTQYF
TRBJ1-3 | 15 | TRBD1 | TRBV4-1 | TGCGCCAGCAGCCAGACCGGGACAGTTGGAAACACCATATATTTT | CASSQTGTVGNTIYF
TRBJ2-1 | 14 | TRBD1 | TRBV27 | TGTGCCAGCAGTTTAGGGGGACAGGCCAATGAGCAGTTCTTC | CASSLGGQANEQFF
TRBJ2-3 | 20 | TRBD2 | TRBV7-7 | TGTGCCAGCAGTCTAGCCCCAGGGACTAGCGGAGCGGGGGGGTCGGATACGCAGTATTTT | CASSLAPGTSGAGGSDTQYF
TRBJ1-5 | 15 | TRBD1 | TRBV19 | TGTGCCAGTAGTGAGGACAGGGTAAGGAATCAGCCCCAGCATTTT | CASSEDRVRNQPQHF
TRBJ2-7 | 15 | - | TRBV15 | TGTGCCACCAGCAGAGATCTAGTCTTCCCCTACGAGCAGTACTTC | CATSRDLVFPYEQYF
TRBJ2-1 | 17 | TRBD2 | TRBV18 | TGTGCCAGCTCACGCTCATGGACTAGCGGGAGGGCGAATGAGCAGTTCTTC | CASSRSWTSGRANEQFF
TRBJ1-2 | 13 | - | TRBV19 | TGTGCCAGTTTAGATAGTTCTAACTATGGCTACACCTTC | CASLDSSNYGYTF
TRBJ1-5 | 14 | - | TRBV2 | TGTGCCAGCAGGTACGGTTCTAACAATCAGCCCCAGCATTTT | CASRYGSNNQPQHF
TRBJ2-7 | 11 | - | TRBV30 | TGTGCCTGGACGGACAGCTACGAGCAGTACTTC | CAWTDSYEQYF
TRBJ2-2 | 16 | - | TRBV14 | TGTGCCAGCAGCCCCCTGGGGCCGATGAACACCGGGGAGCTGTTTTTT | CASSPLGPMNTGELFF
TRBJ1-1 | 14 | - | TRBV6-6 | TGTGCCAGCAGTCTTGCCAGGGCGAACACTGAAGCTTTCTTT | CASSLARANTEAFF
TRBJ2-7 | 16 | TRBD2 | TRBV7-7 | TGTGCCAGCAGCTTTGGGGGGGACTCAGGTCTCTACGAGCAGTACTTC | CASSFGGDSGLYEQYF
TRBJ1-4 | 15 | - | TRBV7-9 | TGTGCCAGCAGCTTAGAACCGGGGGGGAATGAAAAACTGTTTTTT | CASSLEPGGNEKLFF